This TCR beta chain was sequenced for a study of cytomegalovirus exposure and HLA in healthy donors (TCRdb year 2017). For the wider study: According to an earlier analysis of 550 to 750 of the donors, some 170 million T cells yielded 117 million unique TCR beta sequences and 276 Gb of sequence data. About 300 gigabases of sequencing data and around 80 million unique TCR sequences made up an early release that covered approximately 620 HLA-typed donors. Of the roughly 400 genotyped donors, roughly 80% fell in the genetic ancestry cluster associated with self-reported Caucasian donors. The study aimed to test whether cataloging public T cell receptors could reveal signatures of past pathogen exposure. The study profiled the T cell repertoires of approximately 700 subjects by immunosequencing and related them to cytomegalovirus serostatus. Besides the first cohort of hundreds of subjects, a separate validation cohort made up of roughly 120 different subjects was used. To predict cytomegalovirus infection status, the study combined high-throughput TCR immunosequencing, statistical association of individual TCRs with disease status, and machine learning. A later analysis re-analyzed previously published TCR beta repertoires from 666 donors and added high-resolution HLA genotyping to study TCR occurrence patterns. Rather than drawing on any new phenotypic data, the later analysis identified candidate immune exposures from TCR beta sequences and the way those sequences occurred across donors. To decide whether each TCR beta V gene segment behaved as functional or pseudogenic, an earlier analysis of fewer than 750 of the donors relied on high-throughput TCR beta sequencing. Donor age, sex, ethnicity and CMV serostatus were compiled together with the repertoire data. A later genetic analysis used genome-wide SNP genotypes for about 65% of the 666 donors, treating that subset as a discovery cohort. Every discovery cohort repertoire had been produced on one sequencing platform. Class I and class II HLA loci were covered by the typing at four-digit resolution. The number of typed donors differed by locus: roughly 629-640 for A, B, C, DRB1 and DQB1; approximately 520 for DQA1; over 600 for DPA1; and roughly 490 for DPB1. Several DR-DQ haplotypes were treated as single units for association and clustering because of strong linkage in the cohort. Across 398 genotyped donors of the cohort, an average of about 250,000 unique TCR beta nucleotide sequences per donor were sequenced, and 15% to 20% of those sequences were non-productive. Study-wide findings and limitations: CMV serostatus was the only immune exposure information available for the cohort. The study gave a list of about 170 TCR beta chains associated with cytomegalovirus. Most TCR sequences were observed very rarely across donors, whereas some public TCRs were present in many individuals. A further reported finding was that TCR beta sequences accurately predicted the HLA-A and HLA-B alleles for most subjects in the first cohort. The authors suggested that the approach could potentially be generalized to other disease states and immunological phenotypes. HLA typing was unavailable for some donors at each locus, so association tests used only the typed subset. The cohort was sequenced for TCR beta chains only, and without alpha or paired-chain data the features that could be detected were limited. A later analysis found that HLA-associated TCR beta chains were more clonally expanded and had lower generation probabilities than equally common non-associated chains. In both the original and validation cohorts, the classifier was reported to diagnose cytomegalovirus status with high specificity and sensitivity. When HLA alleles, especially DR and DQ, strongly co-occurred, attributing TCR associations to individual alleles was difficult. Sequencing depth was assumed to be roughly uniform across donors in the presence/absence analyses, though that assumption may not hold. V-gene and J-gene trimming of TCR beta chains was associated with a missense DCLRE1C variant in a later genetic analysis, and the association was replicated in an independent cohort. A later genetic analysis reported fewer N-insertions in productive TCRs among donors in an Asian-associated ancestry cluster than the roughly 720-donor mean. In vitro tests confirmed that a few of the cytomegalovirus-associated TCR beta chains recognize cytomegalovirus antigens. Correlated functional status among segregating V segments might reflect linkage disequilibrium, but an unknown experimental factor could not be ruled out. According to a later analysis, TCR association rates differed among HLA loci, with DRB1 alleles showing the most associated TCRs and HLA-C alleles showing the fewest. Broadly in line with IMGT annotations, most TCR beta V segments showed up in productive rearrangements about 87% or about 30% of the time in an earlier analysis of a few hundred of the donors. Several of the top co-occurrence clusters appeared to be linked to parvovirus B19, influenza, CMV and Epstein-Barr virus, according to a later analysis. In a later analysis, some 17,000 TCR beta sequences were associated with specific HLA alleles at a false discovery rate of 0.05. A group of highly shared sequence variants was considered likely to be a technical artifact of the sequencing pipeline. Because counts were too low, roughly 16 rarely observed V segments, including chromosome 9 orphons, were excluded from the earlier analysis of around 640 of the donors. In a later analysis, most CMV-associated TCR beta chains were found to appear HLA-restricted, with HLA associations seemingly driven largely by CMV exposure.

Receptor libraries were prepared by the immunoSEQ multiplex PCR assay. The multiplex PCR relied on a mix of 60 forward primers for TCR Vbeta segments and 13 reverse primers for TCR Jbeta segments. The CDR3 region of rearranged TCR beta genes was amplified from genomic DNA with a multiplex PCR assay. Amplified TCR beta libraries were sequenced as 87-base-pair reads on the Illumina HiSeq System. In the paper's pipeline: Across the 700 or so repertoires, a later analysis counted 80 million or so unique TCR beta chains, 8.5 million to 12 million of which were shared by at least two donors. Raw reads were error-corrected and collapsed into unique sequences with a nearest-neighbor algorithm that merged closely related sequences to remove PCR and sequencing errors. To assign V, D and J gene segments, CDR3 sequences were aligned to IMGT reference sequences. Each retained sequence needed at least a six-nucleotide match to both a V gene segment and a J gene segment. A rearrangement counted as productive if the CDR3 had no stop codons and remained in frame with V and J, and every other rearrangement counted as non-productive. CDR3 was defined by IMGT convention, running from the second conserved V-encoded cysteine to the conserved J-encoded phenylalanine. The earlier analysis of 587 of the donors excluded sequences that lacked an unambiguous match to a single V gene segment. An earlier analysis of several hundred of the donors called V segments functional above 56.7% productive rearrangements and segregating when the between-donor standard deviation exceeded 5%. A statistical classification framework was built to diagnose cytomegalovirus status from the catalog of TCR beta chain sequences. V and J gene assignment, in a later analysis, came from comparing TCR nucleotide sequences with IMGT/GENE-DB human TR gene sequences. In a later analysis, CDR3 sequences and most-parsimonious VDJ recombination scenarios were assigned using the TCRdist pipeline. A later analysis defined each TCR beta chain by its CDR3 amino acid sequence plus V-gene family, and excluded reads lacking a unique V-gene family. A later analysis removed 450 to 600 highly shared, low-generation-probability nucleotide sequences to deal with suspected cross-contamination and a sequencing artifact. In a later analysis, a clonal expansion index for each public chain was calculated from normalized within-repertoire ranks of inferred template counts. In a later analysis, generation probabilities were computed with a VDJ recombination model fitted to out-of-frame rearrangements, and the resulting probabilities were checked against IGoR. In a later analysis, TCR-TCR, TCR-HLA and TCR-CMV co-occurrence was scored with hypergeometric tests, and a repertoire-size bias correction was applied to TCR pairs. A later analysis estimated false discovery rates by permuting HLA or CMV assignments 20 times. A later analysis grouped co-occurring TCRs with DBSCAN, adding TCRdist sequence similarity when clustering within HLA-allele-positive subsets. Repertoires with fewer than 30,000 or more than 120,000 public chains were left out of co-occurrence clustering, as were about five repertoires with anomalous nucleotide sharing. Entries here come from immuneACCESS through TCRdb and include only in-frame sequences with V and J called. Some clones fail to appear in such tables; in the studies checked, an unresolved V gene covers under half of the shortfall, and the cause of the remainder is unknown. V and J calls and clone size are copied from that table; D and trimming were computed from the DNA. The sample yields around 150,000 clones; roughly 80% were counted once. The ten biggest clones cover approximately 2% of the sample.

The cohort comprised 550 to 700 healthy bone marrow donors. At the time of sampling, every cohort member was nominally healthy, though immune exposures that went unrecorded were likely present. The donor tested CMV seronegative, placing the donor among the roughly 400 seronegative members of the cohort. A peripheral blood sample was collected from each donor, and TCR beta sequencing was performed on peripheral blood mononuclear cells. The Qiagen DNeasy Blood Extraction Kit was used to extract genomic DNA from the blood cell samples. This clone was picked up a small number of times. The target of this receptor is not known. No base quality values were provided; no much bigger clone lies one nucleotide off. The source of this sequence is a man aged 18 to 29 in good health and CMV-seronegative. Material for sequencing was PBMCs.

Here is the DNA: TGTGCCAGCAGCCCCGGGACAGGGGCAGCGTACGAGCAGTACTTC. Its translation is CASSPGTGAAYEQYF. The chain is encoded by TRBV9 joined to TRBJ2-5; 10 nucleotides in the junction match TRBD1. The J call may be mistaken, given a closer DNA end match to TRBJ2-7. Inclusive of the bounding cysteine and phenylalanine, the CDR3 is 15 residues long. The only DNA kept is the CDR3, 45 bases in frame from the first base. As encoded in the germline V gene, CDR1 is SGDLS while CDR2 is YYNGEE.